This T cell receptor (beta chain) was sequenced in a study of blood T cell repertoires in COVID-19. How the authors handled the data: Reference gene primer amplification gave nucleated cell count estimates. Repertoires were generated with immunoSEQ multiplex PCR, while TCRdb's copy carries only in-frame clones and drops some. D and trimming come from the DNA, and the V and J calls and clone size come from that table. The table includes under 100,000 clones, around 89% detected once. Trimming pared 4 bases from V and 4 bases from J, leaving 16 bases between. Germline lookup yields CDR1 GTSNPN and CDR2 SVGIG (reference sequence). This CDR3 has 14 residues.

The clonotype was recovered from a man in his forties or fifties with acute or convalescent COVID-19. This chain links TRBV30 with TRBJ1-2; D not resolved. Sequencing was carried out using peripheral blood. The CDR3 DNA follows: TGTGCCTGGACCCTACCCGAGGGAAGCTATGGCTACACCTTC. Its translation: CAWTLPEGSYGYTF.